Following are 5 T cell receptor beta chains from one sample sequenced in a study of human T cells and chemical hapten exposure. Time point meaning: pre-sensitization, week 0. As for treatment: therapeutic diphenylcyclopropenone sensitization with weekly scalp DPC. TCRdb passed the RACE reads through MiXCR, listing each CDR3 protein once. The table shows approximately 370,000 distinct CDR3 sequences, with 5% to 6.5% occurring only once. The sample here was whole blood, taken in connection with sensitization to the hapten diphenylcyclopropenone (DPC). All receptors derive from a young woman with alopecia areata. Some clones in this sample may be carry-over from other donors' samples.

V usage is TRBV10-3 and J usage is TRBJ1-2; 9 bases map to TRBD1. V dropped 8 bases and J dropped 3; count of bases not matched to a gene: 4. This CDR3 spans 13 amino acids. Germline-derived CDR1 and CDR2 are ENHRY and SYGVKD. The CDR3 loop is CAIGQGLDYGYTF. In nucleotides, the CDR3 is TGTGCCATCGGACAGGGGTTAGACTATGGCTACACCTTC.

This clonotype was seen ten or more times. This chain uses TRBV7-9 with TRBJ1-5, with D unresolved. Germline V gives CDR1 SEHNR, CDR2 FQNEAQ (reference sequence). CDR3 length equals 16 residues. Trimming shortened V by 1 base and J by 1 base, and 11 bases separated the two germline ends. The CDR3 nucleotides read TGTGCCAGCAGCTTAGGTACAACTGGGAGCAATCAGCCCCAGCATTTT. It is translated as CASSLGTTGSNQPQHF.

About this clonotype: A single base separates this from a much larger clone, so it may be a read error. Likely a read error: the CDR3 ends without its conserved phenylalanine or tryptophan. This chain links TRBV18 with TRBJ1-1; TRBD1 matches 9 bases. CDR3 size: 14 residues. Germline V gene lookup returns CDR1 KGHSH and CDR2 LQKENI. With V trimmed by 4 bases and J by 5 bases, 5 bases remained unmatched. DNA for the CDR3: TGTGCCAGCTCACGGGGACAGGGAAATACTGAAGCTTTCTCT. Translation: CASSRGQGNTEAFS.

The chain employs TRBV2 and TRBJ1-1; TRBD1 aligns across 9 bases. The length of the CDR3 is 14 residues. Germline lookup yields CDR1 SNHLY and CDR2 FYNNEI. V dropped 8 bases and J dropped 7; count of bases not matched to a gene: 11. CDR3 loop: CASGQGFWEGEAFF. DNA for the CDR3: TGTGCCAGCGGACAGGGGTTTTGGGAAGGTGAAGCTTTCTTT.

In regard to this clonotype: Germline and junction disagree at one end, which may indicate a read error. CDR3 sequence reads: CASSLEGYKTETQYF. DNA for the CDR3: TGCGCCAGCAGCTTGGAGGGGTATAAGACAGAAACGCAGTATTTT. The chain links TRBV5-1 to TRBJ2-3, with D possibly TRBD1 on 5 matching bases. Germline V gene lookup returns CDR1 SGHRS and CDR2 YFSETQ. CDR3 size: 15 residues.